A selection of T cell receptor beta chains follows, all from one sample in a study of metastatic and nonmetastatic thyroid tumors. TCRdb reanalyzed the PCR reads with MiXCR. The sample shows over 14,000 clones, around 3.9% of them seen only once. Sequenced material: tumor tissue. The receptors derive from a female donor with papillary thyroid cancer or a benign thyroid nodule (not recorded which). Some clones in this sample may be carry-over from other donors' samples. Each CDR3 is given with its conserved first and last residue. D genes are given only for firm matches. Clone size is stated in some rows and not others, as once, few, many or a class when expanded.

>TRBJ1-1|NA|NA|11|TRBV12-3/TRBV12-4
TGTGCCAGCATCCAGAGGGGCGGGGCTTTCTTT
CASIQRGGAFF
>TRBJ2-7|NA|TRBD1|15|TRBV6-2/TRBV6-3
TGTGCCAGCAGTGCGCTACAGGGGCGATCCTACGAGCAGTACTTC
CASSALQGRSYEQYF
>TRBJ2-6|NA|TRBD2|19|TRBV28
TGTGCCACCGTGGGGACTAGCGGGAGGCCGAGCTCTGGGGCCAACGTCCTGACTTTC
CATVGTSGRPSSGANVLTF
>TRBJ2-1|medium-sized|TRBD2|15|TRBV5-1
TGCGCCAGCAGCCTGGGACTAGCCTCCTACAATGAGCAGTTCTTC
CASSLGLASYNEQFF
>TRBJ1-2|NA|NA|14|TRBV5-1
TGCGCCACCAGCCAACAGGGTGAAACCTATGGCTACACCTTC
CATSQQGETYGYTF
>TRBJ1-3|few|NA|14|TRBV6-5
TGTGCCAGCAGTTTCACAAGAACTGGAAACACCATATATTTT
CASSFTRTGNTIYF
>TRBJ2-2|once|TRBD1|14|TRBV30
TGTGCCTGCCCCCACAGGGGGCAGTCCGGGGAGCTGTTTTTT
CACPHRGQSGELFF
>TRBJ2-7|large|TRBD2|16|TRBV27
TGTGCCAGCAGCCCCGGCGGCGGGAGGACCTCCTACGAGCAGTACTTC
CASSPGGGRTSYEQYF
>TRBJ2-1|few|TRBD2|15|TRBV27
TGTGCCAGCAGGTTACGACTAGCCCGCTCTCATGGGCAGTTCTTC
CASRLRLARSHGQFF
>TRBJ2-2|few|NA|16|TRBV10-3
TGTGCCATCAGTGAGTCGGGGGGAGCGAACACCGGGGAGCTGTTTTTT
CAISESGGANTGELFF
>TRBJ2-1|NA|TRBD2|16|TRBV6-1
TGTGCCAGCAGTGATTCCGGACTAGCGGGCTACAATGAGCAGTTCTTC
CASSDSGLAGYNEQFF
>TRBJ2-7|NA|NA|13|TRBV20-1
TGCAGTGCTAGGGACGGACGGGGCTACGAGCAGTACTTC
CSARDGRGYEQYF
>TRBJ2-7|NA|TRBD2|17|TRBV28
TGTGCCAGCAGTAGGACTAGCGGGAGGTACAGGGGCTACGAGCAGTACTTC
CASSRTSGRYRGYEQYF
>TRBJ2-2|NA|NA|13|TRBV7-2
TGTGCCAGCAGCTTCAGGGAAACCGCGGAGCTGTTTTTT
CASSFRETAELFF
>TRBJ2-3|NA|NA|16|TRBV24-1
TGTGCCACCAGTGATTTGCCGGGAAGGGGCACAGATTCGCAGTATTTT
CATSDLPGRGTDSQYF
>TRBJ2-2|NA|TRBD2|18|TRBV7-2
TGTGCCAGCAGCCCGGGACTAGCGGGAGCCCGGGGCACCGGGGAGCTGTTTTTT
CASSPGLAGARGTGELFF
>TRBJ2-7|NA|NA|14|TRBV6-1
TGTGCCAGCAGAGCCGGGACGGCAACCTACGAGCAGTACTTC
CASRAGTATYEQYF
>TRBJ2-1|NA|NA|14|TRBV12-3/TRBV12-4
TGTGCCAGCAGTTTTTCTACTAGCAGGAGGAAGCAGTTCTTC
CASSFSTSRRKQFF
>TRBJ1-2|NA|NA|13|TRBV24-1
TGTGCCACCCCGAGGATGGGTGTTTGTGGCTACACCTTC
CATPRMGVCGYTF
>TRBJ2-7|few|TRBD1|13|TRBV3-1
TGTGCCAGCAGCCGGCAACAGGGGTACGAGCAGTACTTC
CASSRQQGYEQYF
>TRBJ1-3|few|TRBD1|14|TRBV6-1
TGTGCCAGCAGTGAACCGGGACAGGGTTACACCATATATTTT
CASSEPGQGYTIYF
>TRBJ2-2|NA|TRBD1|18|TRBV2
TGTGCCAGCAGTCTAAGACAGGGGGGGTTCGGAGGCACCGGGGAGCTGTTTTTT
CASSLRQGGFGGTGELFF
>TRBJ2-2|many|NA|13|TRBV6-1
TGTGCCAGCAGTGAGCAGGTGGTCGGGGAGCTGTTTTTT
CASSEQVVGELFF
>TRBJ1-2|NA|TRBD1|13|TRBV20-1
TGCAGTGCTAAGGGACAGGGGGAAATTGGCTACACCTTC
CSAKGQGEIGYTF
>TRBJ2-7|NA|NA|13|TRBV6-1
TGTGCCAGCAGCTCTATAGGAGGGGGCGAGCAGTACTTC
CASSSIGGGEQYF
>TRBJ2-2|NA|NA|16|TRBV6-2/TRBV6-3
TGTGCCAGCAGTTACTCGAGTGGCCGAGGAGCCGGGGAGCTGTTTTTT
CASSYSSGRGAGELFF
>TRBJ2-3|few|NA|14|TRBV6-9
TGTGCCAGCAGTTACGTCTACCGGGAAGTGACGCAGTATTTT
CASSYVYREVTQYF
>TRBJ1-6|few|NA|15|TRBV6-2/TRBV6-3
TGTGCCAGCAGTCCGGACATGCCCTTTAATTCACCCCTCCACTTT
CASSPDMPFNSPLHF
>TRBJ2-3|few|TRBD2|18|TRBV13
TGTGCCAGCAGCGCGCCGGGACTATACTTTACCCTGGGGGATACGCAGTATTTT
CASSAPGLYFTLGDTQYF
>TRBJ2-1|NA|TRBD2|14|TRBV6-4
TGTGCCAGCAGAGGGACTAGCGGCCCCAATGAGCAGTTCTTC
CASRGTSGPNEQFF
>TRBJ2-1|few|NA|16|TRBV5-6
TGTGCCAGCGGCTTGGAGGGGTTTGGCAGGGCCGAGGGCCAGTTCTTC
CASGLEGFGRAEGQFF
>TRBJ2-2|NA|NA|14|TRBV9
TGTGCCAGCAGCGCCGCCTCCGGCACCGGGGAGCTGTTTTTT
CASSAASGTGELFF
>TRBJ1-6|few|NA|12|TRBV6-1
TGTGCCAGCAGTCCCTATAATTCACCCCTCCACTTT
CASSPYNSPLHF
>TRBJ1-2|few|NA|14|TRBV5-1
TGCGCCAGCAGCTTTGAGACCCCAAACTATGGCTACACCTTC
CASSFETPNYGYTF
>TRBJ1-1|NA|NA|13|TRBV30
TGTGCCCGCTCCCGGGGGGTGGGGACTGAAGCTTTCTTT
CARSRGVGTEAFF
>TRBJ1-2|few|NA|15|TRBV6-1
TGTGCCAGCAGTGAAGCAGACGGTGGGAGTTATGGCTACACCTTC
CASSEADGGSYGYTF
>TRBJ1-4|many|TRBD1|16|TRBV7-9
TGTGCCAGCAGCCTATGGACAGGGTCATATAATGAAAAACTGTTTTTT
CASSLWTGSYNEKLFF
>TRBJ2-1|NA|NA|18|TRBV3-2
TGTGCCAGCAGCCAAGAGGACCCACTAGCGGGGGGGCCGAATGAGCAGTTCTTC
CASSQEDPLAGGPNEQFF
>TRBJ2-7|few|NA|19|TRBV28
TGTGCCAGCAGTTTAAGAAGGATAGCCGGGACCGACTACACCTACGAGCAGTACTTC
CASSLRRIAGTDYTYEQYF
>TRBJ2-1|few|NA|11|TRBV6-1
TGTGCCAGCAGTCAGCGGTCTGGGCAGTTCTTC
CASSQRSGQFF
>TRBJ1-5|NA|TRBD1|15|TRBV5-5
TGTGCCAGCAGCTGGGACAGGAGTGGCAATCAGCCCCAGCATTTT
CASSWDRSGNQPQHF
>TRBJ1-2|few|NA|13|TRBV28
TGTGCCAGCAGTTTATGGACTAACTATGGCTACACCTTC
CASSLWTNYGYTF
>TRBJ2-2|NA|NA|12|TRBV6-1
TGTGCCACCGCAGGGGACACCGGGGAGCAGTTGTTT
CATAGDTGEQLF
>TRBJ1-4|NA|NA|13|TRBV30
TGTGCCTGGAAAGACAGCCTGAATGAAAAACTGTTTTTT
CAWKDSLNEKLFF
>TRBJ2-5|NA|NA|12|TRBV14
TGTGCCAGCAGCCAAAATTTAGAGACCCAGTCCTTC
CASSQNLETQSF
>TRBJ1-4|NA|NA|14|TRBV28
TGTGCCAGCAGCCACTTTAACCGGAATGAAAAACTGTTTTTT
CASSHFNRNEKLFF
>TRBJ2-3|few|NA|12|TRBV11-1
TGTGCCAGCAGCTCGTACGGGGATACGCAGTATTTT
CASSSYGDTQYF
>TRBJ1-4|NA|NA|15|TRBV6-2/TRBV6-3
TGTGCCAGCAACTCAGGGAGCGCGGCTAATGAAAAACTGTTTTTT
CASNSGSAANEKLFF
>TRBJ2-7|few|NA|13|TRBV6-2/TRBV6-3
TGTGCCAGCAGCTCGGACTCAGCCTACGAGCAGTACTTC
CASSSDSAYEQYF
>TRBJ2-3|NA|NA|14|TRBV6-1
TGTGCCAGCAGTGATTACGGCCCCACAGATACGCAGTATTTT
CASSDYGPTDTQYF
>TRBJ2-2|NA|TRBD2|16|TRBV6-4
TGTGCCAGCAGTCCCTTCGAGGGAGGGTCCACCGGGGAGCTGTTTTTT
CASSPFEGGSTGELFF
>TRBJ1-1|NA|NA|15|TRBV28
TGTGCCAGCAGTTTCGGGGGGACAATGAACACTGAAGCTTTCTTT
CASSFGGTMNTEAFF
>TRBJ2-1|many|TRBD1|15|TRBV6-2/TRBV6-3
TGTGCCAGCAGAGGGGGGACAGGGATTAACAATGAGCAGTTCTTC
CASRGGTGINNEQFF
>TRBJ1-2|NA|NA|11|TRBV24-1
TGTGCCACCAGCGAAGGATTTGGCTACACCTTC
CATSEGFGYTF
>TRBJ2-2|NA|TRBD1|14|TRBV10-3
TGTGCCATCGGACAGGGGGTAGACACCGGGGAGCTGTTTTTT
CAIGQGVDTGELFF